This T cell receptor (beta chain) was captured by sequencing in a study of shared clonotypes between healthy human individuals. TCRdb keeps only in-frame clones here, not all; method: immunoSEQ multiplex PCR. The sample records 2 million to 3 million clones, 80% to 95% being singletons. Donors were healthy HIV-negative adults without recent acute infections or vaccinations. This clone appeared a single time. This TCR was sampled from a man between 18 and 35 years old in good health. Some clones in this sample may be carry-over from other donors' samples. The specimen was naive CD4+ T cells from PBMCs. Subset indicated: CD45RA+ positively selected.

This CDR3 reads CASSHQGQLFYEQYF. The CDR3 DNA sequence: TGTGCCAGCAGCCACCAGGGACAGCTGTTTTACGAGCAGTACTTC. V is TRBV4-2 and J is TRBJ2-7, with 7 nucleotides matching TRBD1. The V and J ends lost 3 bases and 4 bases, in that order; junction bases with no gene match: 9. Germline assignment: CDR1 LGHNA and CDR2 YNFKEQ. This CDR3 region has 15 residues.